These 10 T cell receptor beta chains share one sample of origin, sequenced in a study of sequential checkpoint blockade in melanoma. Some clones are missing from TCRdb's copy, which holds only in-frame ones; the method was immunoSEQ multiplex PCR. The sample lists over 10,000 clones, approximately 83% occurring once. Noted treatment: randomized to nivolumab then ipilimumab (arm A) or the reverse (arm B). Sequenced here: CD8+ T cells sorted from blood (inferred from file names), sampled from a patient given nivolumab and ipilimumab in sequence. All receptors come from a human donor with melanoma.

The chain employs TRBV27 and TRBJ2-7; D is perhaps TRBD2 (5 bases). CDR1 is MNHEY and CDR2 is SMNVEV in the germline V gene (reference sequence). Between the trimmed V and J ends, which lost 2 bases and 2 bases, there was a span of 10 bases. The length of the CDR3 is 14 residues. The CDR3 loop reads CASSLDGGPYEQYF. As DNA, the CDR3 is TGTGCCAGCAGTTTAGACGGCGGGCCCTACGAGCAGTACTTC.

This chain links TRBV2 with TRBJ1-2; D may be TRBD1 (5 bases). Looked up from germline, CDR1 is SNHLY and CDR2 is FYNNEI. V lost 1 base, J lost 0 bases, and 15 bases lay in between. This CDR3 is built from 17 residues. CDR3 nucleotides: TGTGCCAGCAGTGAAGGCACGGACACCACAGCTAACTATGGCTACACCTTC. Translated: CASSEGTDTTANYGYTF.

The chain carries TRBV7-9 and TRBJ2-5, with TRBD1 matching 8 bases. The V gene end was trimmed by 5 bases and the J gene end by 5 bases; junction bases not matched to a gene: 7. Germline CDR1 is SEHNR and CDR2 is FQNEAQ (reference sequence). The CDR3 has 14 amino acids. CDR3 amino acids: CASSQQGALETQYF. The CDR3 DNA is TGTGCCAGCAGCCAGCAGGGGGCGCTTGAGACCCAGTACTTC.

V is TRBV2 and J is TRBJ2-7; possibly TRBD1 for D (5 bases). Germline V gene lookup returns CDR1 SNHLY and CDR2 FYNNEI. This CDR3 is 13 amino acids long. V gave up 6 bases and J gave up 3 bases, with 12 bases separating them. The CDR3 region has the DNA TGTGCCAGCAGCCGCGACAGTGTCTACGAGCAGTACTTC. Its protein is CASSRDSVYEQYF.

There are a few counts of this clone. This chain connects TRBV30 to TRBJ1-1; D not certain. The CDR3 covers 13 residues. Trimming removed 2 bases at V and 7 bases at J, with 14 bases between. Germline V lookup: CDR1 GTSNPN, CDR2 SVGIG (reference sequence). CDR3 amino acids: CAWSPTRRSEAFF. CDR3 bases: TGTGCCTGGAGTCCAACGAGGCGGAGTGAAGCTTTCTTT.

This clone appeared a single time. The chain uses TRBV7-9 and TRBJ1-2, with 7 bases lining up with TRBD1. This CDR3 has 14 residues. The V segment lost 5 bases and the J segment 2 bases; nucleotides outside the gene matches: 5. The germline V gene has CDR1 SEHNR and CDR2 FQNEAQ (reference sequence). CDR3 sequence reads: CASSGVGQNYGYTF. The CDR3, as DNA: TGTGCCAGCAGCGGAGTGGGACAGAACTATGGCTACACCTTC. Filled out from reference TRBV7-9 and TRBJ1-2, the complete variable domain reads DTGVSQNPRHKITKRGQNVTFRCDPISEHNRLYWYRQTLGQGPEFLTYFQNEAQLEKSRLLSDRFSAERPKGSFSTLEIQRTEQGDSAMYLCASSGVGQNYGYTFGSGTRLTVV.

In regard to this clone: One junction end does not reproduce the germline sequence, and a read error may be involved. V and J are TRBV19 and TRBJ2-7; D perhaps matches TRBD1 (5 bases). Per germline, CDR1 LNHDA and CDR2 SQIVND (reference sequence). This CDR3 region has 14 residues. CDR3 bases: TGTACCAGTAGTGTCCGAAGCGACAGTTACGAGCAGTACTTC. Translating gives CTSSVRSDSYEQYF.

V gene TRBV10-1 combines with J gene TRBJ2-7; 7 bases align to TRBD2. Germline V gene lookup returns CDR1 WNHNN and CDR2 SYGVQD (reference sequence). V dropped 4 bases and J dropped 2; count of bases not matched to a gene: 5. This CDR3 contains 14 residues. The CDR3 sequence is CASSGGGETYEQYF. DNA for the CDR3: TGCGCCAGCAGTGGCGGGGGTGAGACCTACGAGCAGTACTTC.

The chain couples TRBV6-5 to TRBJ1-2; TRBD1 matches 7 bases. This CDR3 spans 15 amino acids. J gave up 10 bases and V 0 bases, and 11 bases lay outside the gene matches. The germline V gene has CDR1 MNHEY and CDR2 SVGAGI. CDR3: CASSYSTGTVSPYTF. The CDR3 nucleotides read TGTGCCAGCAGTTACTCGACCGGGACAGTATCACCCTACACCTTC.

This rearrangement joins TRBV28 to TRBJ2-1, with 14 bases lining up with TRBD2. This CDR3 has 18 residues. CDR1 is MDHEN and CDR2 is SYDVKM in the germline V gene. The V gene end was trimmed by 4 bases and the J gene end by 2 bases; junction bases not matched to a gene: 7. This CDR3 is CASSSTTSGGAPYNEQFF. CDR3 sequence (DNA): TGTGCCAGCAGTTCAACGACTAGCGGGGGGGCCCCCTACAATGAGCAGTTCTTC.